The rows below give T cell receptor beta chains drawn from one sample of a study of Ad26.COV2.S vaccination and SARS-CoV-2 variants. The method was immunoSEQ multiplex PCR; TCRdb's version includes in-frame clones alone and lacks a portion of them. The sample has roughly 410,000 clones; about four fifths are singletons. The material sequenced was peripheral blood, taken in a trial of Ad26.COV2.S vaccine versus placebo. The receptors shown here come from a person aged 18-60 years who received the Ad26.COV2.S COVID-19 vaccine or a placebo. CDR3s include the opening cysteine and the closing phenylalanine or tryptophan. D genes are given only for firm matches.

>.|TRBV5-1|TRBJ2-1
CASSFGTSSYNEQFF
>TRBD1|TRBV19|TRBJ2-3
CASSKGRQGEADTQYF
>.|TRBV5-1|TRBJ2-5
CASSNPRLAETQYF
>.|TRBV7-6|TRBJ1-2
CASSLARGNGYTF
>.|TRBV27|TRBJ1-4
CASSLFPLASNEKLFF
>.|TRBV11-1|TRBJ1-2
CASSLSRANYGYTF
>TRBD2|TRBV5-6|TRBJ2-5
CASSRRPTSGVPRTQYF
>.|TRBV4-3|TRBJ1-2
CASSQDGDGGDNGYTF
>TRBD1|TRBV11-2|TRBJ2-7
CASSSLGGTGVHEQYF
>.|TRBV7-9|TRBJ2-7
CASSTGGGEQYF
>.|TRBV11-3|TRBJ2-4
CASSTERNVGNIQYF
>TRBD2|TRBV9|TRBJ2-3
CASSVVAGGSTDTQYF
>TRBD2|TRBV29-1|TRBJ2-7
CSVTSGGHEQYF
>.|TRBV7-9|TRBJ1-1
CASSLRAEEGTEAFF
>.|TRBV5-1|TRBJ1-5
CASSLGVGGLGQPQHF
>TRBD1|TRBV7-2|TRBJ1-2
CASSAGQNYGYTF
>TRBD2|TRBV6-5|TRBJ2-1
CASSFSGRAYNEQFF
>.|TRBV6-6|TRBJ1-6
CASSTRGETFGSPLHF
>.|TRBV6-5|TRBJ1-5
CASSYSGGDQPQHF
>TRBD2|TRBV24-1|TRBJ2-1
CATSDPSGGAEGEQFF
>.|TRBV5-1|TRBJ2-1
CASSHRQGSPDEQFF
>.|TRBV6-6|TRBJ2-7
CASTQAQGHEQYF
>.|TRBV6-8|TRBJ1-5
CASGKRGSNQPQHF
>TRBD1|TRBV2|TRBJ1-2
CASGLQGAAGYTF
>TRBD1|TRBV30|TRBJ1-2
CAWQTGLNYGYTF
>.|TRBV5-6|TRBJ1-1
CASSSRAGLNTEAFF
>.|TRBV30|TRBJ1-5
CAWSKRAYQPQHF
>.|TRBV6-2/TRBV6-3|TRBJ2-5
CASSYSSWATQYF
>.|TRBV7-2|TRBJ1-2
CASSLHRGGAAGYTF
>.|TRBV5-5|TRBJ2-7
CASSLTGDSYEQYF
>.|TRBV18|TRBJ1-4
CASSPRGNREKLFF
>.|TRBV5-1|TRBJ2-7
CASSSGLGESAYEQYF
>.|TRBV5-1|TRBJ1-2
CASSLVQGRAEGYTF
>.|TRBV7-3|TRBJ1-5
CATKTVLNQPQHF
>TRBD1|TRBV9|TRBJ2-2
CASRDRRNTGELFF
>.|TRBV6-5|TRBJ2-6
CASTYGGPGANVLTF
>.|TRBV12-3/TRBV12-4|TRBJ1-1
CASTPGWGSAFF
>.|TRBV27|TRBJ2-5
CASRTIGTSEETQYF
>.|TRBV6-5|TRBJ2-5
CASSPRQATETQYF
>TRBD2|TRBV7-3|TRBJ2-1
CASSFDSGAYNEQFF
>.|TRBV4-3|TRBJ2-5
CASSQGPGFGETQYF
>TRBD2|TRBV5-1|TRBJ2-4
CASSLGLAGENIQYF
>TRBD2|TRBV7-8|TRBJ2-5
CAGTRGGQETQYF
>TRBD2|TRBV7-9|TRBJ2-1
CASSLGSGALHEQFF
>.|TRBV18|TRBJ2-7
CASHTPDTAYEQYF
>TRBD1|TRBV4-3|TRBJ1-1
CASSQPRDRGSPEAFF